Included here is one T cell receptor beta chain sequence, with context. Its antigen is not known. Profiling relied on immunoSEQ multiplex PCR, and the TCRdb table lists in-frame clones only, not all of them. The sample consists of 150,000 to 200,000 clones, around 88% of them appearing once. This specimen belongs to a study of T cell responses to AZD1222 COVID-19 vaccine. The CDR3 extends over 16 amino acids. The V gene end was trimmed by 0 bases and the J gene end by 0 bases; junction bases not matched to a gene: 1. CDR1 and CDR2 (germline): PRHDT, FYEKMQ (reference sequence). General study points: Baseline seropositives among AZD1222 recipients totaled only 6 or 7. Spike-specific TCRs gained breadth and depth after people received two AZD1222 doses. Clonal diversity was possibly underestimated, and white British individuals and females predominated among donors.

This clonotype was sampled from an adult in good health. Sequencing was performed on peripheral blood, taken on day 0 of AZD1222 vaccination. The chain carries TRBV13 and TRBJ2-1; 8 bases match TRBD2. CDR3: CASSLGGTSSYNEQFF. The CDR3 DNA follows: TGTGCCAGCAGCTTAGGGGGGACTAGCTCCTACAATGAGCAGTTCTTC. Full variable domain (outside the CDR3, taken from reference TRBV13 and TRBJ2-1): AAGVIQSPRHLIKEKRETATLKCYPIPRHDTVYWYQQGPGQDPQFLISFYEKMQSDKGSIPDRFSAQQFSDYHSELNMSSLELGDSALYFCASSLGGTSSYNEQFFGPGTRLTVL.